The 10 T cell receptor beta chains in this list originate from one sample, sequenced in a study of blood T cells in healthy people across ages. Together with a sample-barcoded 5' primer, a J-beta primer mix was included in a second PCR lasting about 7 to 11 cycles. TCRdb passed the 5' RACE reads through MiXCR, listing each CDR3 protein once. In the table there are about 780,000 distinct CDR3 sequences, about 46% of which are singletons. Sequenced material: blood. The receptors shown here come from an elderly man in good health.

This clonotype was found a few times. The chain couples TRBV7-3 to TRBJ2-5; the D call may be TRBD1 or TRBD2 (6 bases each). CDR1 and CDR2 (germline): SGHTA, FQGTGA. Trimming left V 1 base short and J 5 bases short, with 17 bases between. The CDR3 spans 16 residues. CDR3 sequence reads: CASSLRGARQGETQYF. Written as DNA, the CDR3 is TGTGCCAGCAGCTTAAGGGGGGCACGGCAGGGCGAGACCCAGTACTTC.

This clonotype showed up many times. This chain uses TRBV15 with TRBJ2-7, with D possibly matching TRBD1 (6 bases). From germline, CDR1 is LNHNV and CDR2 YYDKDF (reference sequence). The CDR3 sequence is 13 residues long. Trimming took 4 bases from V and 1 from J, leaving 8 bases between them. For the CDR3, the DNA is TGTGCCACCAGCAACGGACAGTCCTACGAGCAGTACTTC. Protein product: CATSNGQSYEQYF.

The chain employs TRBV27 and TRBJ2-1; the D is unclear. Trimming took off 6 bases at V and 6 bases at J, with 12 bases between the two ends. The germline gives CDR1 MNHEY, CDR2 SMNVEV (reference sequence). This CDR3 has 13 amino acids. The CDR3 DNA sequence: TGTGCCAGCAGCCTCATGCCCGGCAATGAGCAGTTCTTC. Protein sequence: CASSLMPGNEQFF.

This chain joins TRBV12-3 or TRBV12-4 and TRBJ2-1; 9 nucleotides align to TRBD2. This CDR3 is built from 12 residues. Trimming took 6 bases from V and 8 from J; bases not matched to a gene: 2. In nucleotides, the CDR3 is TGTGCCAGCAGGGGGACTAGCTATGAGCAGTTCTTC. It specifies CASRGTSYEQFF.

The V gene is TRBV11-3, the J gene TRBJ2-2; no clear D. CDR3 length: 13 residues. V was clipped by 5 bases and J by 6 bases, with 10 bases between them. The germline CDR1 and CDR2 sequences are SGHNT and YENEEA. The CDR3 is CASSQNSAGELFF. The DNA of the CDR3 is TGTGCCAGCAGCCAAAACAGCGCCGGGGAGCTGTTTTTT.

This clonotype came up a few times. V gene TRBV7-2 combines with J gene TRBJ2-1; the D is unclear. Trimming took off 5 bases at V and 8 bases at J, with 10 bases between the two ends. The CDR3 is 12 residues long. CDR1 is SGHTA, CDR2 FQGNSA, per germline. CDR3: CASSRSVYEQFF. CDR3 sequence (DNA): TGTGCCAGCAGCCGATCAGTCTATGAGCAGTTCTTC.

The chain uses TRBV5-1 and TRBJ2-1; 14 nucleotides line up with TRBD2. Germline trimming cut 4 bases from V and 9 bases from J; bases unmatched to any gene: 3. The CDR3 spans 14 residues. From germline, CDR1 is SGHRS and CDR2 YFSETQ. CDR3 sequence: CASSTTSGRVEQFF. CDR3 DNA sequence: TGCGCCAGCAGCACGACTAGCGGGAGGGTTGAGCAGTTCTTC.

This chain uses TRBV6-5 with TRBJ2-1, with 9 bases lining up with TRBD1. This CDR3 is built from 15 residues. V lost 4 bases to trimming and J lost 4 bases; unmatched junction nucleotides: 5. In germline, CDR1 is MNHEY, CDR2 SVGAGI. The CDR3 DNA follows: TGTGCCAGCAGTTCGGGACAGGGAAGGTACAATGAGCAGTTCTTC. It yields the protein CASSSGQGRYNEQFF.

This clonotype appeared a few times. The chain couples TRBV7-2 to TRBJ2-7; maybe TRBD2 (5 bases). The length of the CDR3 is 14 residues. Germline-derived CDR1 and CDR2 are SGHTA and FQGNSA. Trimming pared 5 bases from V and 6 bases from J, leaving 17 bases between. In DNA, the CDR3 is TGTGCCAGCAGCGTGAACGGAGGTAGGTCCGAGCAGTACTTC. Its translation is CASSVNGGRSEQYF.

In DNA form, the CDR3 reads TGTGCCAGCAGCTTAAGGGAGGCCCTCCGCGCCCTCTACAATGAGCAGTTCTTC. Encoded protein: CASSLREALRALYNEQFF. V gene TRBV7-2 combines with J gene TRBJ2-1; perhaps TRBD2 as D (6 bases). This CDR3 contains 18 residues. Per the germline V gene, CDR1 is SGHTA and CDR2 is FQGNSA. Deletions cut 2 bases from V and 3 bases from J, with 20 bases between.